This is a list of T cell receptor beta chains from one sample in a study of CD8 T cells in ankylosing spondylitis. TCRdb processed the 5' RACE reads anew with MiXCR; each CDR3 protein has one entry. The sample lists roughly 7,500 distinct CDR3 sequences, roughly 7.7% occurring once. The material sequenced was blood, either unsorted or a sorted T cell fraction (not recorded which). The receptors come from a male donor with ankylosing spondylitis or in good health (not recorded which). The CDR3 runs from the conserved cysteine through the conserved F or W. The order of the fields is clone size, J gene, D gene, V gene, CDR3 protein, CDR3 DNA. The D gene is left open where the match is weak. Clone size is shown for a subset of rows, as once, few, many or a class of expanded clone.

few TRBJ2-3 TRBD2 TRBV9 CASSVGASGNTDTQYF TGTGCCAGCAGCGTAGGGGCTAGCGGGAACACAGATACGCAGTATTTT
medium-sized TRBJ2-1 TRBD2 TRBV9 CASSVEFRNGDYLYNEQFF TGTGCCAGCAGCGTAGAATTCAGAAACGGGGACTACTTATACAATGAGCAGTTCTTC
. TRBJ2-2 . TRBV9 CASSSHLSNTGELFF TGTGCCAGCAGCTCACACCTTTCGAACACCGGGGAGCTGTTTTTT
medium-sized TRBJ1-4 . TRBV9 CASSPEGLGQKLFF TGTGCCAGCAGCCCCGAGGGCCTCGGACAAAAACTGTTTTTT
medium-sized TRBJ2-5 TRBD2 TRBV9 CASSGAGSSQETQYF TGTGCCAGCAGCGGAGCGGGGAGTAGTCAAGAGACCCAGTACTTC
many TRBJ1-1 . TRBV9 CASSVDSNTEAFF TGTGCCAGCAGCGTAGACTCGAACACTGAAGCTTTCTTT
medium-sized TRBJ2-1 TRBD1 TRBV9 CASSDPTGTGFHEQFF TGTGCCAGCAGCGACCCGACCGGGACAGGGTTCCATGAGCAGTTCTTC
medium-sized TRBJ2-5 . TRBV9 CASSGEDGGGETQYF TGTGCCAGCAGCGGAGAGGACGGAGGTGGGGAGACCCAGTACTTC
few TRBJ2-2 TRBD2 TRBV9 CASSGSGGAPGGELFF TGTGCCAGCAGCGGTAGCGGGGGGGCCCCCGGCGGGGAGCTGTTTTTT
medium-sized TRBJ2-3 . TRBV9 CASSTDPSTDTQYF TGTGCCAGCAGCACCGACCCTAGCACAGATACGCAGTATTTT
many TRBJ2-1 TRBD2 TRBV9 CASGGGTVYNEQFF TGTGCCAGCGGGGGGGGGACGGTTTACAATGAGCAGTTCTTC
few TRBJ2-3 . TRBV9 CASSVPLSGGDIDTQYF TGTGCCAGCAGCGTACCCCTTTCCGGGGGTGATATAGATACGCAGTATTTT
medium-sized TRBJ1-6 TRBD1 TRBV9 CASSAGTGGGSFSPLHF TGTGCCAGCAGCGCCGGGACAGGGGGCGGCTCATTTTCACCCCTCCACTTT
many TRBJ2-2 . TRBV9 CASSVAGELFF TGTGCCAGCAGCGTAGCCGGGGAGCTGTTTTTT
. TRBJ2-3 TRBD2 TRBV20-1 CSATSGVTDTQYF TGCAGTGCTACGAGCGGGGTCACAGATACGCAGTATTTT
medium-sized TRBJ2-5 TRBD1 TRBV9 CASSGGTVQETQYF TGTGCCAGCAGCGGAGGGACAGTCCAAGAGACCCAGTACTTC
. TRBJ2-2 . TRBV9 CASSVEAEGTGELFF TGTGCCAGCAGCGTAGAAGCGGAGGGCACCGGGGAGCTGTTTTTT
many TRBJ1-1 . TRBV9 CASSVAGGGINTEAFF TGTGCCAGCAGCGTAGCTGGGGGGGGCATCAACACTGAAGCTTTCTTT
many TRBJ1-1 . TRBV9 CASSASGANTEAFF TGTGCCAGCAGCGCCTCCGGGGCCAACACTGAAGCTTTCTTT
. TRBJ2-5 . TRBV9 CASSQHGQTQETQYF TGTGCCAGCAGCCAACACGGACAGACCCAAGAGACCCAGTACTTC
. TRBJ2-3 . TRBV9 CASSPRGGADTQYF TGTGCCAGCAGCCCCAGGGGGGGGGCAGATACGCAGTATTTT
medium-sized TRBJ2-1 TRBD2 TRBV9 CASSDDSGTREYNEQFF TGTGCCAGCAGCGACGATTCAGGGACTAGGGAATACAATGAGCAGTTCTTC
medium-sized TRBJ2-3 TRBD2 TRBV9 CASSAYLAGSTDTQYF TGTGCCAGCAGCGCATATCTAGCGGGTAGCACAGATACGCAGTATTTT
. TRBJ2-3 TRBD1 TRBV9 CASSARLTLQGPTDTQYF TGTGCCAGCAGCGCCCGATTAACCTTACAGGGGCCCACAGATACGCAGTATTTT
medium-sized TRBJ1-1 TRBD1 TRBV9 CASSGRDSNTEAFF TGTGCCAGCAGCGGCAGGGACAGCAACACTGAAGCTTTCTTT